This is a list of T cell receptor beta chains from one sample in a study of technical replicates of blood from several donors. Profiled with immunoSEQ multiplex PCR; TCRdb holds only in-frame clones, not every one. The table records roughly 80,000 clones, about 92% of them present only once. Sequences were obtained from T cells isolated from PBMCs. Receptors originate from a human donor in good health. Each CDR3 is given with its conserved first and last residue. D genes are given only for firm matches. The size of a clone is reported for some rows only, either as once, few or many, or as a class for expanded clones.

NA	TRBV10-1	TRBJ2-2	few	TGCGCCAGCAGTGAACTAACCGGGGAGCTGTTTTTT	CASSELTGELFF
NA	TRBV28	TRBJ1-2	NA	TGTGCCAGCAGCTGGGGGCAGCATGGCTACACCTTC	CASSWGQHGYTF
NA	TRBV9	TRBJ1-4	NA	TGTGCCAGCAGCGTAGGACAGACTGGTGAAAAACTGTTTTTT	CASSVGQTGEKLFF
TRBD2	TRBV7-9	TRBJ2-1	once	TGTGCCAGCAGCTCTAGACTAGCGCCTTACAATGAGCAGTTCTTC	CASSSRLAPYNEQFF
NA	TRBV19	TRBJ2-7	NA	TGTGCCAGTAGAGATCGCACCGGGGTTCCATACGAGCAGTACTTC	CASRDRTGVPYEQYF
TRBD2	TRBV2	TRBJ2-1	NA	TGTGCCAGCAGCAGACTAGCGGGAGGGATTGGTGAGCAGTTCTTC	CASSRLAGGIGEQFF
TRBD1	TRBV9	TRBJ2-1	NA	TGTGCCAGCAGCGGGGGACAGGGGGCAATTTACAATGAGCAGTTCTTC	CASSGGQGAIYNEQFF
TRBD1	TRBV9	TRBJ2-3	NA	TGTGCCAGCAGCGTAGGGACAGGGGGATCCACAGATACGCAGTATTTT	CASSVGTGGSTDTQYF
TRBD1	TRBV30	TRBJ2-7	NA	TGTGCCTGGAGTGGGAAACAGGGGCAGATCTACGAGCAGTACTTC	CAWSGKQGQIYEQYF
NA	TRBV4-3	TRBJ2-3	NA	TGCGCCAGCAGCCAAGATCACCCTACGACAGATACGCAGTATTTT	CASSQDHPTTDTQYF
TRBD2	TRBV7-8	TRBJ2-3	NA	TGTGCCAGCAGCTTACTAGCGGGGGCAGATACGCAGTATTTT	CASSLLAGADTQYF
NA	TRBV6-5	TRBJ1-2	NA	TGTGCCAGCAGTAGAAGGACAGACTATGGCTACACCTTC	CASSRRTDYGYTF
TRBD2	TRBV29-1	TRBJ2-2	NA	TGCAGCGTTGACCCGGGGGGGACCGGGGAGCTGTTTTTT	CSVDPGGTGELFF
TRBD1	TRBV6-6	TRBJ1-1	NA	TGTGCCAGCGGGACAGGGGGGTTGACTGAAGCTTTCTTT	CASGTGGLTEAFF
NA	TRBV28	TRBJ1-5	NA	TGTGCCAGCAGGCAAAACAGGGATCAGCCCCAGCATTTT	CASRQNRDQPQHF
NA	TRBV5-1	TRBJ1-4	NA	TGCGCCAGCAGCTTGACAGGAACTAATGAAAAACTGTTTTTT	CASSLTGTNEKLFF
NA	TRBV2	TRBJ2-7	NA	TGTGCCAGCGTTCGAACCTTCGGCCGGGACTACGAGCAGTACTTC	CASVRTFGRDYEQYF
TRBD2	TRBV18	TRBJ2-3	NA	TGTGCCAGCTCACCATCGGTGGGGGGGACCACAACAGATACGCAGTATTTT	CASSPSVGGTTTDTQYF
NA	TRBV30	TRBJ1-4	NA	TGTGCCTGGAGTAGGTCTTTAGGGGGTGAAAAACTGTTTTTT	CAWSRSLGGEKLFF
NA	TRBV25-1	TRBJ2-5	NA	TGTGCCAGCAGTATCCGGGACACTCGACTCCAAGAGACCCAGTACTTC	CASSIRDTRLQETQYF
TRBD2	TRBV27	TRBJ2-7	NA	TGTGCCAGCAGTCTAAGGCGAGCTAGCGGGAGGTACGAGCAGTACTTC	CASSLRRASGRYEQYF
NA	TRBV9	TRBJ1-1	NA	TGTGCCAGCAGCGTAGATCAGGGGAGGAACACTGAAGCTTTCTTT	CASSVDQGRNTEAFF
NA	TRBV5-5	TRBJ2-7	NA	TGTGCCAGCAGCATCCCTCCTTACGAGCAGTACTTC	CASSIPPYEQYF
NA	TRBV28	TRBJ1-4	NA	TGTGCCAGCAGTTTATCCGGCGGGGTGAATGAAAAACTGTTTTTT	CASSLSGGVNEKLFF
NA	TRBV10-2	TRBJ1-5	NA	TGCGCCAGCAGTGAGCCAGGTGATCAGGCCCAGCATTTT	CASSEPGDQAQHF
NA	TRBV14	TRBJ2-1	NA	TGTGCCAGCAGCCAAGGCCGGGGTGAGCAGTTCTTC	CASSQGRGEQFF
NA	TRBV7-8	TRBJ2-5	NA	TGTGCCAGCAGCCCTATACTTCAAGAGACCCAGTACTTC	CASSPILQETQYF
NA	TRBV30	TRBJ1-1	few	TGTGCCTGGGTCGGTGGAGGGCCACACACTGAAGCTTTCTTT	CAWVGGGPHTEAFF
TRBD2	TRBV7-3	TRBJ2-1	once	TGTGCCAGCAGCTTATATTGGGGACTAGCAAATGAGCAGTTCTTC	CASSLYWGLANEQFF
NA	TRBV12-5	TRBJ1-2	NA	TGTGCTAGTGGATCGACAGGTTTTAACTATGGCTACACCTTC	CASGSTGFNYGYTF
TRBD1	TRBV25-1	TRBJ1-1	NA	TGTGCCAGCAGTGCGGGACAGGGATTAATGAACACTGAAGCTTTCTTT	CASSAGQGLMNTEAFF
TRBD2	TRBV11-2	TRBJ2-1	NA	TGTGCCAGCAGCTTAAGACTAGCTAACCCCCATGAGCAGTTCTTC	CASSLRLANPHEQFF
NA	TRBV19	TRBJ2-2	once	TGTGCCAGTAGTATTTTAGGGGGTCCCACCGGGGAGCTGTTTTTT	CASSILGGPTGELFF
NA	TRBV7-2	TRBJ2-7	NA	TGTGCCAGCAGCTTCCCGGGGGTCACCTACGAGCAGTACTTC	CASSFPGVTYEQYF
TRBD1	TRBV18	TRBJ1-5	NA	TGTGCCAGCTCACCGGACAGGGCGCCTCAGCCCCAGCATTTT	CASSPDRAPQPQHF
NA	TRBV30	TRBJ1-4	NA	TGTGCCTGGATGTCAGCAGGGCGTGAAAAACTGTTTTTT	CAWMSAGREKLFF
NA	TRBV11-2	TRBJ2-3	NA	TGTGCCAGCAGCCCGGAGACTAGCACAGATACGCAGTATTTT	CASSPETSTDTQYF
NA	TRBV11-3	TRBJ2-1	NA	TGTGCCAGCAGCTTCCAGGGGGGTGAGCAGTTCTTC	CASSFQGGEQFF
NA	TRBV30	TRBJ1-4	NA	TGTGCCTGGAATCATCAGGGAGGAGAAAAACTGTTTTTT	CAWNHQGGEKLFF
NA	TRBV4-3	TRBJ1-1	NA	TGCGCCAGCAGCCAATGGGTAGCCATGAACACTGAAGCTTTCTTT	CASSQWVAMNTEAFF
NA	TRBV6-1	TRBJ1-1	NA	TGTGCCAGCAAGTTACAGGCGAACACTGAAGCTTTCTTT	CASKLQANTEAFF
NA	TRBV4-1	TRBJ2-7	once	TGCGCCAGCAGCCGTGGCAGTACCTACGAGCAGTACTTC	CASSRGSTYEQYF
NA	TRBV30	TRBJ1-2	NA	TGTGCCTGGGGCCCCGGGACTGTATATGGCTACACCTTC	CAWGPGTVYGYTF
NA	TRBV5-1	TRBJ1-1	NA	TGCGCCAGCAGCTTGAGGACATCCACTGAAGCTTTCTTT	CASSLRTSTEAFF
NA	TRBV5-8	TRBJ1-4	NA	TGTGCCAGCAGCTTGTTATCTTATTTAAGGGGTGCTGAAAAACTGTTTTTT	CASSLLSYLRGAEKLFF
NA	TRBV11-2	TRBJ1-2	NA	TGTGCCAGCAGCTTAGGCCCGAGGGAATGGGTCTATGGCTACACCTTC	CASSLGPREWVYGYTF
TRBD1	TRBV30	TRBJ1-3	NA	TGTGCCTGGAGTGCCGGGACAGGAGGAAACACCATATATTTT	CAWSAGTGGNTIYF
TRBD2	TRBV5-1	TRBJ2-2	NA	TGCGCCAGCACCTTACTAGCGGGAGACAACACCGGGGAGCTGTTTTTT	CASTLLAGDNTGELFF
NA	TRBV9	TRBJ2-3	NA	TGTGCCAGCAGCGCAAACCTAGCGACACACACAGATACGCAGTATTTT	CASSANLATHTDTQYF
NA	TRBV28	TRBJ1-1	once	TGTGCCAGCAGTTTACGTCGAGGGCTGAACACTGAAGCTTTCTTT	CASSLRRGLNTEAFF
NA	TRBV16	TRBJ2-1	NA	TGTGCCAGCAGCCCCGGAGGAGATGAGCAGTTCTTC	CASSPGGDEQFF
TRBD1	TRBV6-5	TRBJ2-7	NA	TGTGCCAGCAGACAGGGGGTCCACGAGCAGTACTTC	CASRQGVHEQYF
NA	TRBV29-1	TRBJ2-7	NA	TGCAGCGTTTATCAGGGTATCCTCTACGAGCAGTACTTC	CSVYQGILYEQYF
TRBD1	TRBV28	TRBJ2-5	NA	TGTGCCAGCGGACTAGATGTAGACAGGGGGTCTCGAGAGACCCAGTACTTC	CASGLDVDRGSRETQYF
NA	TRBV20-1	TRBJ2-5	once	TGCAGTGCTAGGGAGTACGAGACCCAGTACTTC	CSAREYETQYF
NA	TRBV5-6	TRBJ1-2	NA	TGTGCCAGCAGCTCTTGGGATATTAGTTGGGGACTTTATGGCTACACCTTC	CASSSWDISWGLYGYTF
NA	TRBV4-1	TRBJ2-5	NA	TGCGCCAGCAGCCAACCCGGACAGGGAGGGGAGACCCAGTACTTC	CASSQPGQGGETQYF
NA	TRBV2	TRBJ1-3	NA	TGTGCCAGCGGGGAAGGCCTGAGCTTCTCTGGAAACACCATATATTTT	CASGEGLSFSGNTIYF
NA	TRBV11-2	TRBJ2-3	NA	TGTGCCAGCAGCTTATCCAGCGGGCTGAGCACAGATACGCAGTATTTT	CASSLSSGLSTDTQYF
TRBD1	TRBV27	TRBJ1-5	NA	TGTGCCAGCAGAAATCACAGGGGGGGTCAGCCCCAGCATTTT	CASRNHRGGQPQHF